A selection of T cell receptor beta chains follows, all from one sample in a study of T cells in Graves' hyperthyroidism and ophthalmopathy. MiXCR, run by TCRdb on the multiplex PCR reads, gives a single entry per CDR3 protein. The sample comprises approximately 520,000 distinct CDR3 sequences, roughly 24% of which are singletons, and 11% rests with the top ten. The specimen was blood. These receptors originate from a woman aged 25 to 45 with Graves' ophthalmopathy. Each CDR3 is given with its conserved first and last residue.

>TRBV29-1|TRBJ2-7
CSVAGQGPYEQYF
>TRBV7-6|TRBJ2-2
CASSSPGLSGAYTGELFF
>TRBV20-1|TRBJ2-7
CSARDPRGAGTEQYF
>TRBV3-1|TRBJ2-2
CASSEAGFANTGELFF
>TRBV15|TRBJ1-1
CATSRVLAGDTEAFF
>TRBV4-1|TRBJ2-5
CASSQTTTQETQYF
>TRBV2|TRBJ1-2
CATHRGAPYGYTF
>TRBV12-3/TRBV12-4|TRBJ1-1
CASSLRDGVEAFF
>TRBV25-1|TRBJ1-3
CASSDFGEMTLFPSGNTIYF
>TRBV5-1|TRBJ1-1
CASSSEGDSGEAFF
>TRBV12-3/TRBV12-4|TRBJ1-5
CASRADRVINQPQHF
>TRBV4-1|TRBJ2-7
CASSHLQGAGYEQYF
>TRBV28|TRBJ2-7
CASSKTGYPYEQYF
>TRBV12-3/TRBV12-4|TRBJ2-7
CASRDSDRVGYEQYF
>TRBV20-1|TRBJ1-2
CSARVAYGYTF
>TRBV7-9|TRBJ2-4
CASTSTAAKNIQYF
>TRBV19|TRBJ2-7
CASSILAGGNSYEQYF
>TRBV2|TRBJ2-5
CASSEESSRETQYF
>TRBV25-1|TRBJ1-2
CASSELGNYGYTF
>TRBV20-1|TRBJ1-1
CGPSGTGDLNTEAFF
>TRBV7-2|TRBJ2-7
CASSSQSGGHYEQYF
>TRBV15|TRBJ2-5
CATSSFPPAVETQYF
>TRBV9|TRBJ2-2
CASSDRTSGRTVAGELFF
>TRBV7-3|TRBJ1-3
CASSSGTGQTDTIYF
>TRBV20-1|TRBJ2-5
CSATNHRDPRETQYF
>TRBV12-3/TRBV12-4|TRBJ1-5
CASSLLDGGNQPQHF
>TRBV28|TRBJ1-2
CASSLLVSDYGYTF
>TRBV2|TRBJ1-5
CASSAQGVQPQHF
>TRBV7-2|TRBJ1-2
CASSLGQRNGYTF
>TRBV6-1|TRBJ1-1
CASSPDRVRAEAFF
>TRBV20-1|TRBJ2-5
CSGQLRKETQYF
>TRBV20-1|TRBJ2-7
CSARPGTYEQYF
>TRBV6-1|TRBJ1-2
CASKVGNYGYTF
>TRBV20-1|TRBJ1-1
CSAVRGEDTEAFF
>TRBV18|TRBJ2-7
CASSSQGGIYEQYF
>TRBV6-1|TRBJ1-6
CASSERRQSNSPLHF
>TRBV28|TRBJ1-2
CASSVPLRGWPGYTF
>TRBV5-5|TRBJ2-5
CASSWWGTGVGETQYF
>TRBV7-9|TRBJ1-1
CASSYPGGANTEAFF
>TRBV6-1|TRBJ1-3
CASMSPGNTIYF
>TRBV7-8|TRBJ2-7
CASSQRTGGVEQYF
>TRBV29-1|TRBJ1-1
CSVYPTGEGNTEAFF